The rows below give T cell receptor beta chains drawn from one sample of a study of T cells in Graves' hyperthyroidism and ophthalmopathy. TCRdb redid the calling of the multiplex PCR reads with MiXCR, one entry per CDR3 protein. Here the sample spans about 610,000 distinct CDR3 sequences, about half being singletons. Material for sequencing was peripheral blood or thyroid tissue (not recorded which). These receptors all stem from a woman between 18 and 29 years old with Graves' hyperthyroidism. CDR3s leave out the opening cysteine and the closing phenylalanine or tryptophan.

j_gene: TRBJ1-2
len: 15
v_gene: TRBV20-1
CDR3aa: SARDSTAGGPAYGYT

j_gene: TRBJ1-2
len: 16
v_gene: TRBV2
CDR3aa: ASSVIAGYGEADYGYT

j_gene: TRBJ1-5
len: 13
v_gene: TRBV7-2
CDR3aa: ASSAGQDGNQPQH

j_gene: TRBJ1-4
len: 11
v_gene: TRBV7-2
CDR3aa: ASSFGQNEKLF

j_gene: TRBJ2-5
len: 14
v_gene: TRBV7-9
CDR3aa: ASRRLARGGDETQY

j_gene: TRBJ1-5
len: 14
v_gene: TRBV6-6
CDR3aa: ASSEGAYNSNQPQH

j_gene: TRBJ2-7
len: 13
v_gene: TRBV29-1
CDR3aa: SVAPRTGGLNEQY

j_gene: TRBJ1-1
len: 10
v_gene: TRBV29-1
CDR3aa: SAAAGGLEAF

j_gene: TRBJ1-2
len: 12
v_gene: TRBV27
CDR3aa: ASSFGPLKYGYT

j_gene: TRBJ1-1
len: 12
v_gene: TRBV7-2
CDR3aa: ASSFGRAPTEAF

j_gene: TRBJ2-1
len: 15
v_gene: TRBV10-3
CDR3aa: AIRDSVPESSYNEQF

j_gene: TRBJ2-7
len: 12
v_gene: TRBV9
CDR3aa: ASPSGSGAHEQY

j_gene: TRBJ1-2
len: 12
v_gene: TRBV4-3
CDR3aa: ASSQQRGGSGYT

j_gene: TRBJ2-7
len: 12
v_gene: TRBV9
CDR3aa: ASSVAGDKYEQY

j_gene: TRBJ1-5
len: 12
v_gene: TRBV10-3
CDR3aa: ATTGGYSNQPQH

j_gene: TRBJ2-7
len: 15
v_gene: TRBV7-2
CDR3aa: ASSLAGQGVAIYEQY

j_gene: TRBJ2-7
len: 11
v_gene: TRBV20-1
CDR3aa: SARGARSYEQY

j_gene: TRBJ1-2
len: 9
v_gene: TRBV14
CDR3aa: ASSRGLGYT

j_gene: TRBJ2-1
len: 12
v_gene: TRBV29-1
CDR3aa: SVLSSGFADEQF

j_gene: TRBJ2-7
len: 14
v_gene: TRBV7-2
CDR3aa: ASSLRTSGSTNEQY

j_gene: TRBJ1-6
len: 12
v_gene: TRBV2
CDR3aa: ASSAGQGASPLH

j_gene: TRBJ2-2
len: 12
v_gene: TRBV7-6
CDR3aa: ASSFWRDAGELF

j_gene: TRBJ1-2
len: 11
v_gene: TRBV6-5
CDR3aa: ASSYSQPYGYT

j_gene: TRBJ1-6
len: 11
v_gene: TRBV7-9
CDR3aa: ASTSGRNSPLH

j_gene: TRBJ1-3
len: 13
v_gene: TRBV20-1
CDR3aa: SARGLTGVRNTIY

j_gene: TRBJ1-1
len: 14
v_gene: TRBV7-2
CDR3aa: ASSLVGGSGNTEAF

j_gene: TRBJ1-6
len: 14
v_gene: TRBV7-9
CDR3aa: ASSQRIQGLGSPLH

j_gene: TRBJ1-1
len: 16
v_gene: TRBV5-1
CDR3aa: ASSLGLRGPGKDVGAF

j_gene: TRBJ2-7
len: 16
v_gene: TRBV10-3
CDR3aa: AISSKSSLAGEPNEQY

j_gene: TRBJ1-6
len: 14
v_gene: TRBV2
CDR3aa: ASSAPGQATNSPLH

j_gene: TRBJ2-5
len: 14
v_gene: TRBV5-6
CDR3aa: ASSLARDRVQETQY

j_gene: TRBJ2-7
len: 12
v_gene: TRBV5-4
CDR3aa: ASSQTGGFYEQY

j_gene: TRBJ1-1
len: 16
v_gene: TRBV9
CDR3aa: ASTHLRDGPPQGTEAF

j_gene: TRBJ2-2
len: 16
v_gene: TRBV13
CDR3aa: ASSHHTGGFYDTGELF

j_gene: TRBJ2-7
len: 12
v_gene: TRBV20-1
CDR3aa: SARDETTSYEQY

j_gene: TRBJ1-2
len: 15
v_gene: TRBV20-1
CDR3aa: SARVPYGQGPYSGYT

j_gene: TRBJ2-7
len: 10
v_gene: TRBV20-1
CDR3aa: SARDDYNEQY

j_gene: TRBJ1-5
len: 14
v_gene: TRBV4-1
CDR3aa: ASSPPGAAFNQPQH

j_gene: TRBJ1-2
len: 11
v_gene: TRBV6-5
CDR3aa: ASSPDSLYGYT

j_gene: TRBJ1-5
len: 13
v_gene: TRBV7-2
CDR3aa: ASSLDGGGGQPQH

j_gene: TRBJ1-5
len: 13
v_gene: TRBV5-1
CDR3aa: ASSSGQGYNQPQH

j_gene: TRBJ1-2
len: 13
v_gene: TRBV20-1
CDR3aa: SASGYTGSPYGYT

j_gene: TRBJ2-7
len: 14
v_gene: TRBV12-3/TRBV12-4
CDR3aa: ASSSLLAGSRDEQY

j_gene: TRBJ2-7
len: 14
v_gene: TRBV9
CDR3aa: ASSVTPTGTTYEQY

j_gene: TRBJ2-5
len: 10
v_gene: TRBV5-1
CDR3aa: ASSLGRGTQY

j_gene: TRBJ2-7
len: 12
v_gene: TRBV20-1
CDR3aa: SARGEGGLDEQY

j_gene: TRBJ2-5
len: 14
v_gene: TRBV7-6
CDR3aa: ASSPLPKVPQETQY

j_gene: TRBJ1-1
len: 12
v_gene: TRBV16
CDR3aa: ASSRGQGLTEAF

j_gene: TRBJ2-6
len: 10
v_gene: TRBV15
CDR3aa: ATEPGDNVLT

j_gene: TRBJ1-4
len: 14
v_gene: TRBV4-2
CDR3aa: ASSPPGKGANEKLF

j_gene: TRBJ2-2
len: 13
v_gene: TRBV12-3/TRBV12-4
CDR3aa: ASSKDRGMAGELF

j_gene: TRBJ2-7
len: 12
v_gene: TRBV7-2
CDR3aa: ASPGRRATYEQY

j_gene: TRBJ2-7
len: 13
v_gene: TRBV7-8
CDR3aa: ASSLAQGGVYEQY

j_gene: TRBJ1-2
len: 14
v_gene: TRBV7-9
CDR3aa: ASSPDGLRSMGGYT

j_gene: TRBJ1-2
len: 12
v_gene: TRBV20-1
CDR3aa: SPLTTRQGLGYT

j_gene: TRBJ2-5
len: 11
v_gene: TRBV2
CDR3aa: ASSQYSNQPQY

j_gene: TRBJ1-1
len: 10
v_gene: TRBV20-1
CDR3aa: SARGRDTEAF

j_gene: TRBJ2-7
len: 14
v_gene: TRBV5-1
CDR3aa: ASSLLTSGGQYEQY

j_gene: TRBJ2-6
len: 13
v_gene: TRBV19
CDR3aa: ASKLTPSGANVLT

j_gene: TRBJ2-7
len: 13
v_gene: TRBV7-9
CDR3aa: ASSYGAPAESEQY